The entry that follows covers one TCR beta chain sequence. The antigen is undetermined. 13 Jbeta primers and 60 Vbeta primers were used for the PCR. Profiling relied on immunoSEQ multiplex PCR, and the TCRdb table lists in-frame clones only, not all of them. The table shows about 190,000 clones, with over 70% occurring only once. The CDR3 extends over 14 amino acids. Trimming removed 1 base from V and 5 bases from J; junction bases left unmatched: 5. Germline V CDR1 and CDR2: MDHEN, SYDVKM. The data are from a study of cytomegalovirus exposure and HLA in healthy donors. Overall study findings and caveats: Being indistinguishable, some V segments were excluded, TRBV6-2 and TRBV6-3 among them. The sole available immune exposure information was CMV serostatus. The likely explanation for a cluster of highly shared sequence variants was sequencing artifact. What TCR beta sequences reportedly achieved was accurate prediction of HLA-A and HLA-B alleles in most subjects.

Specimen: PBMCs. The TCR originated in a young woman in good health and CMV-seropositive. This chain joins TRBV28 and TRBJ2-7; 7 nucleotides line up with TRBD1. This CDR3 reads CASSLLARGNEQYF. The CDR3 nucleotides read TGTGCCAGCAGTTTATTGGCCAGGGGGAACGAGCAGTACTTC.